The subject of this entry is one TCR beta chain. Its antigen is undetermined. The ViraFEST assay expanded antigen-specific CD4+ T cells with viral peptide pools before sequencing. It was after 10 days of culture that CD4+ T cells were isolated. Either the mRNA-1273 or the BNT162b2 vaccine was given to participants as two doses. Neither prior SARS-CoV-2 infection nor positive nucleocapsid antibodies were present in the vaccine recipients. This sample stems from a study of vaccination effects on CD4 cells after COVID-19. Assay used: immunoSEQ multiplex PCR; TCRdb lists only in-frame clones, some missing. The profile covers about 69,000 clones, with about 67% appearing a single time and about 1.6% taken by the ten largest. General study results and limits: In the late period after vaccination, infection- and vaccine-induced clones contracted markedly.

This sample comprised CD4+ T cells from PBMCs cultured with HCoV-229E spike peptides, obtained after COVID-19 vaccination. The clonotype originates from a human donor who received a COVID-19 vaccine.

CDR3 loop: CASKAGGPKETQYF. CDR3 in DNA: TGTGCCAGCAAGGCGGGGGGGCCTAAAGAGACCCAGTACTTC. V usage is TRBV6-5 and J usage is TRBJ2-5, with 9 bases fitting TRBD2. The trim removed 7 bases at V and 3 bases at J, leaving 6 bases unmatched. CDR1 MNHEY and CDR2 SVGAGI come from the germline V gene. The CDR3 runs 14 residues.